This TCR beta chain was sequenced during a study of shared clonotypes between healthy human individuals. Assay used: immunoSEQ multiplex PCR; TCRdb lists only in-frame clones, some missing. Among around 2.5 million clones, 93% were seen once, and the ten largest hold about 0.34%. The CDR3 is made up of 12 amino acids. V gave up 11 bases and J gave up 5 bases; unmatched junction bases: 7. Germline CDR1 MNHNS, CDR2 SASEGT. The sample holds one count of this clone. This CDR3 is also generated by other DNA sequences in the sample. The rearrangement uses TRBV6-1 and TRBJ2-3; 7 bases fit TRBD2. The sample taken for sequencing was naive CD4+ T cells from PBMCs. Subset described: CD45RA+ positively selected. This clonotype was obtained from a man between 18 and 35 years old in good health. Some clones in this sample may be carry-over from other donors' samples. CDR3 loop: CASSGGGDTQYF. As DNA, the CDR3 is TGTGCCTCTTCTGGGGGGGGAGATACGCAGTATTTT.